The clone carrying this T cell receptor beta chain was detected a few times. Its target is not known. With 60 Vbeta and 13 Jbeta primers, the PCR was carried out. The assay was immunoSEQ multiplex PCR, and TCRdb's table has in-frame clones only and misses some. The sample comprises tens of thousands of clones, approximately 84% of which are singletons, and about 2.1% rests with the top ten. This record belongs to a study of cytomegalovirus exposure and HLA in healthy donors. Whole-study results and caveats: Most of the TCR beta V segments (in an earlier analysis) were productive either about 87% or about 30% of the time.

CDR3 length: 14 residues. Germline V lookup: CDR1 MRHNA, CDR2 SNTAGT. With V trimmed by 3 bases and J by 5 bases, 2 bases remained unmatched. The source is a man younger than 35 in good health and CMV-seronegative. V is TRBV6-4 and J is TRBJ2-1; 9 nucleotides line up with TRBD2. Sample: PBMCs. DNA of the CDR3: TGTGCCAGCAGTGAAGCGGGAGGAAACAATGAGCAGTTCTTC. It translates to CASSEAGGNNEQFF.